Sequencing of this TCR beta chain was carried out in a study of T cells in Graves' hyperthyroidism and ophthalmopathy. Study-wide findings and caveats: It was a median around 6 months before onset that the model predicted ophthalmopathy.

TCR beta CDR3 regions were amplified from RNA. TCR CDR3 underwent first-round RT-PCR with the HTBI primer set. Each CDR3 protein is one row after TCRdb ran MiXCR on the multiplex PCR reads. The sample contains under 350,000 distinct CDR3 sequences, roughly 23% of which appear only once. Patients counted as stable if ophthalmopathy did not develop within 18 months. Losses at the gene ends were 5 bases for V and 3 bases for J; bases not matched to a gene: 5. Per the germline V gene, CDR1 is SGHKS and CDR2 is YYEKEE (reference sequence). The CDR3 contains 15 residues. This clonotype was picked up many times. Its antigen is still unknown.

The rearrangement joins TRBV5-5 to TRBJ2-2; TRBD1 agrees at 9 bases. This sequence originates from a woman aged 50 to 60 with Graves' hyperthyroidism. The sample comprised blood. CDR3 nucleotide sequence: TGTGCCAGCAGATTGCGACAGGGGGACACCGGGGAGCTGTTTTTT. Its protein is CASRLRQGDTGELFF.